This is a list of T cell receptor beta chains from one sample in a study of blood T cell repertoires in COVID-19. The method was immunoSEQ multiplex PCR; TCRdb's version includes in-frame clones alone and lacks a portion of them. This sample carries some 130,000 clones, 90% of them seen once, and the ten largest clones take 3% to 4%. The sample taken for sequencing was peripheral blood. These receptors were taken from a man aged 50-60 years with active COVID-19. CDR3s include the opening cysteine and the closing phenylalanine or tryptophan. Fields, in order: clone size, V gene, D gene, J gene, CDR3 protein, CDR3 DNA. D genes are given only for firm matches. Size tells how often a clone was seen (once, few, many) or the class of an expanded clone, and some rows leave it out.

clone size: NA
V gene: TRBV19
D gene: NA
J gene: TRBJ1-1
CDR3 protein: CASSTLNRLNGLGAFF
CDR3 DNA: TGTGCCAGTAGTACCCTCAACCGGTTGAATGGTCTAGGAGCTTTCTTT

clone size: NA
V gene: TRBV2
D gene: NA
J gene: TRBJ1-2
CDR3 protein: CASSDPPPRADGYTF
CDR3 DNA: TGTGCCAGCAGTGACCCTCCCCCCAGGGCGGATGGCTACACCTTC

clone size: NA
V gene: TRBV7-2
D gene: TRBD2
J gene: TRBJ2-2
CDR3 protein: CASSLRTTSGAGELFF
CDR3 DNA: TGTGCCAGCAGCCTCCGGACGACTAGCGGCGCCGGGGAGCTGTTTTTT

clone size: NA
V gene: TRBV6-5
D gene: TRBD1
J gene: TRBJ2-3
CDR3 protein: CASRRQGEDTQYF
CDR3 DNA: TGTGCCAGCAGAAGACAGGGGGAAGATACGCAGTATTTT

clone size: NA
V gene: TRBV9
D gene: NA
J gene: TRBJ1-5
CDR3 protein: CASSVAGEAGQPQHF
CDR3 DNA: TGTGCCAGCAGCGTAGCTGGGGAGGCAGGGCAGCCCCAGCATTTT

clone size: NA
V gene: TRBV24-1
D gene: NA
J gene: TRBJ1-1
CDR3 protein: CAKWRDNTEAFF
CDR3 DNA: TGTGCCAAGTGGAGAGATAACACTGAAGCTTTCTTT

clone size: NA
V gene: TRBV3-1/TRBV3-2
D gene: NA
J gene: TRBJ2-1
CDR3 protein: CASSQERPRQGGGFYEQFF
CDR3 DNA: TGTGCCAGCAGCCAAGAACGGCCCCGACAGGGAGGTGGGTTCTATGAGCAGTTCTTC

clone size: NA
V gene: TRBV7-9
D gene: NA
J gene: TRBJ2-5
CDR3 protein: CASSNARETQYF
CDR3 DNA: TGTGCCAGCAGCAACGCGCGGGAGACCCAGTACTTC

clone size: NA
V gene: TRBV5-1
D gene: TRBD2
J gene: TRBJ2-3
CDR3 protein: CASSAPTSRSTDTQYF
CDR3 DNA: TGCGCCAGCAGCGCCCCGACTAGCCGTAGCACAGATACGCAGTATTTT

clone size: NA
V gene: TRBV15
D gene: TRBD2
J gene: TRBJ2-3
CDR3 protein: CATRASGVTDTQYF
CDR3 DNA: TGTGCCACCCGGGCTAGCGGGGTTACAGATACGCAGTATTTT

clone size: NA
V gene: TRBV7-6
D gene: TRBD2
J gene: TRBJ2-1
CDR3 protein: CASSKGLAGGFNEQFF
CDR3 DNA: TGTGCCAGCAGCAAGGGACTAGCGGGGGGATTCAATGAGCAGTTCTTC

clone size: NA
V gene: TRBV10-3
D gene: NA
J gene: TRBJ1-2
CDR3 protein: CAISESPGNHGYTF
CDR3 DNA: TGTGCCATCAGTGAGTCACCCGGGAACCATGGCTACACCTTC

clone size: NA
V gene: TRBV5-4
D gene: TRBD1
J gene: TRBJ2-1
CDR3 protein: CASSPNRGRLNNEQFF
CDR3 DNA: TGTGCCAGCAGCCCCAACAGGGGGCGTCTTAACAATGAGCAGTTCTTC

clone size: NA
V gene: TRBV6-2/TRBV6-3
D gene: NA
J gene: TRBJ2-3
CDR3 protein: CASSYLDTQYF
CDR3 DNA: TGTGCCAGCAGTTACCTGGATACGCAGTATTTT

clone size: NA
V gene: TRBV6-2/TRBV6-3
D gene: TRBD1
J gene: TRBJ2-7
CDR3 protein: CASRYGDGTGKFF
CDR3 DNA: TGTGCCAGCAGATACGGGGATGGGACAGGGAAGTTTTTC

clone size: once
V gene: TRBV5-6
D gene: NA
J gene: TRBJ2-1
CDR3 protein: CASSVDAKREQFF
CDR3 DNA: TGTGCCAGCAGCGTGGACGCTAAGAGGGAGCAGTTCTTC

clone size: NA
V gene: TRBV18
D gene: NA
J gene: TRBJ1-2
CDR3 protein: CASSPLEGQGGYGYTF
CDR3 DNA: TGTGCCAGCTCACCCCTGGAGGGGCAGGGCGGCTATGGCTACACCTTC

clone size: NA
V gene: TRBV5-6
D gene: TRBD1
J gene: TRBJ1-1
CDR3 protein: CASSWDRGTEAFF
CDR3 DNA: TGTGCCAGCAGCTGGGACAGAGGGACTGAAGCTTTCTTT

clone size: NA
V gene: TRBV5-1
D gene: NA
J gene: TRBJ1-2
CDR3 protein: CASSLGRADNGYTF
CDR3 DNA: TGCGCCAGCAGCTTGGGACGGGCGGACAATGGCTACACCTTC

clone size: NA
V gene: TRBV7-3
D gene: NA
J gene: TRBJ2-2
CDR3 protein: CASSQRAGELFF
CDR3 DNA: TGTGCCAGCAGCCAACGAGCCGGGGAGCTGTTTTTT

clone size: NA
V gene: TRBV6-5
D gene: NA
J gene: TRBJ1-4
CDR3 protein: CASSYSRSAALEKLFF
CDR3 DNA: TGTGCCAGCAGTTACTCGCGGTCCGCGGCCCTGGAAAAACTGTTTTTT

clone size: NA
V gene: TRBV27
D gene: NA
J gene: TRBJ2-7
CDR3 protein: CASSLNRDNYEQYF
CDR3 DNA: TGTGCCAGCAGTTTAAACAGGGATAACTACGAGCAGTACTTC

clone size: once
V gene: TRBV2
D gene: NA
J gene: TRBJ2-3
CDR3 protein: CASTWWGVEEDTQYF
CDR3 DNA: TGTGCCAGCACCTGGTGGGGGGTGGAAGAAGATACGCAGTATTTT

clone size: NA
V gene: TRBV11-2
D gene: TRBD1
J gene: TRBJ1-2
CDR3 protein: CASSAISGTAANYGYTF
CDR3 DNA: TGTGCCAGCAGCGCGATATCCGGGACAGCTGCTAACTATGGCTACACCTTC

clone size: NA
V gene: TRBV12-3/TRBV12-4
D gene: NA
J gene: TRBJ1-6
CDR3 protein: CASSFVRQPLHF
CDR3 DNA: TGTGCCAGCAGTTTCGTCAGGCAGCCCCTCCACTTT

clone size: NA
V gene: TRBV29-1
D gene: NA
J gene: TRBJ2-3
CDR3 protein: CSGTVLADTQYF
CDR3 DNA: TGCAGCGGAACAGTTTTAGCAGATACGCAGTATTTT

clone size: NA
V gene: TRBV9
D gene: TRBD2
J gene: TRBJ2-1
CDR3 protein: CASSVSGTSGVNEQFF
CDR3 DNA: TGTGCCAGCAGCGTTTCCGGGACTAGCGGGGTCAATGAGCAGTTCTTC

clone size: NA
V gene: TRBV5-1
D gene: TRBD1
J gene: TRBJ2-7
CDR3 protein: CASSPGQPLSSYEQYF
CDR3 DNA: TGCGCCAGCAGCCCGGGACAGCCCCTAAGCTCCTACGAGCAGTACTTC

clone size: NA
V gene: TRBV29-1
D gene: TRBD1
J gene: TRBJ2-3
CDR3 protein: CSVSGGASDTQYF
CDR3 DNA: TGCAGCGTTTCAGGGGGCGCCTCAGATACGCAGTATTTT

clone size: NA
V gene: TRBV5-6
D gene: TRBD2
J gene: TRBJ2-1
CDR3 protein: CASSFDRSGTEFDEQFF
CDR3 DNA: TGTGCCAGCAGCTTTGACCGCAGCGGGACCGAATTCGATGAGCAGTTCTTC

clone size: NA
V gene: TRBV27
D gene: NA
J gene: TRBJ1-2
CDR3 protein: CASSLAGSYGYTF
CDR3 DNA: TGTGCCAGCAGTTTAGCCGGTTCGTATGGCTACACCTTC

clone size: NA
V gene: TRBV6-5
D gene: NA
J gene: TRBJ2-2
CDR3 protein: CASRLRVTGELFF
CDR3 DNA: TGTGCCAGCAGACTGAGGGTCACCGGGGAGCTGTTTTTT

clone size: NA
V gene: TRBV19
D gene: TRBD1
J gene: TRBJ2-1
CDR3 protein: CASSPGQGASYNEQFF
CDR3 DNA: TGTGCCAGTAGTCCGGGACAGGGGGCCTCCTACAATGAGCAGTTCTTC

clone size: NA
V gene: TRBV6-5
D gene: NA
J gene: TRBJ2-1
CDR3 protein: CASGPGTGVSNEQFF
CDR3 DNA: TGTGCCAGCGGTCCCGGGACGGGGGTATCCAATGAGCAGTTCTTC

clone size: NA
V gene: TRBV9
D gene: NA
J gene: TRBJ1-1
CDR3 protein: CASSPRQSGQRAFF
CDR3 DNA: TGTGCCAGCAGCCCCCGGCAGTCCGGGCAGCGGGCTTTCTTT

clone size: NA
V gene: TRBV2
D gene: TRBD1
J gene: TRBJ1-1
CDR3 protein: CASSPGQGLSAFF
CDR3 DNA: TGTGCCAGCAGCCCCGGACAGGGACTTTCGGCTTTCTTT

clone size: NA
V gene: TRBV6-1
D gene: NA
J gene: TRBJ1-3
CDR3 protein: CASSDPAFSGNTIYF
CDR3 DNA: TGTGCCAGCAGTGACCCAGCGTTCTCTGGAAACACCATATATTTT

clone size: NA
V gene: TRBV4-2
D gene: TRBD1
J gene: TRBJ2-6
CDR3 protein: CASSQDPALQGHSGANVLTF
CDR3 DNA: TGTGCCAGCAGCCAAGACCCTGCCCTACAGGGGCACTCTGGGGCCAACGTCCTGACTTTC

clone size: few
V gene: TRBV7-8
D gene: NA
J gene: TRBJ1-3
CDR3 protein: CASSPGGSPGNTIYF
CDR3 DNA: TGTGCCAGCAGCCCCGGGGGGTCTCCCGGAAACACCATATATTTT

clone size: NA
V gene: TRBV11-3
D gene: TRBD2
J gene: TRBJ2-1
CDR3 protein: CASSPTGLAGGGEQFF
CDR3 DNA: TGTGCCAGCAGCCCTACTGGACTAGCGGGAGGTGGTGAGCAGTTCTTC

clone size: NA
V gene: TRBV2
D gene: NA
J gene: TRBJ2-3
CDR3 protein: CATGGQRTDTQYF
CDR3 DNA: TGTGCCACCGGGGGGCAGCGAACAGATACGCAGTATTTT

clone size: NA
V gene: TRBV7-9
D gene: NA
J gene: TRBJ1-6
CDR3 protein: CASSQGNHSPLHF
CDR3 DNA: TGTGCCAGCAGCCAGGGCAACCACTCACCCCTCCACTTT

clone size: NA
V gene: TRBV7-8
D gene: TRBD1
J gene: TRBJ1-4
CDR3 protein: CASSRTGGEGKLFF
CDR3 DNA: TGTGCCAGCAGCCGGACAGGGGGCGAAGGAAAACTGTTTTTT

clone size: NA
V gene: TRBV15
D gene: TRBD2
J gene: TRBJ2-1
CDR3 protein: CATSRDDRRGVSYNEQFF
CDR3 DNA: TGTGCCACCAGCAGAGATGATAGGCGGGGGGTCTCCTACAATGAGCAGTTCTTC

clone size: NA
V gene: TRBV30
D gene: TRBD1
J gene: TRBJ2-5
CDR3 protein: CASHQGAGETQYF
CDR3 DNA: TGTGCCTCCCATCAGGGGGCAGGGGAGACCCAGTACTTC

clone size: once
V gene: TRBV18
D gene: TRBD1
J gene: TRBJ1-4
CDR3 protein: CASSERQGRLPDFF
CDR3 DNA: TGTGCCAGCTCAGAGCGACAGGGCCGGTTGCCGGATTTTTTT

clone size: NA
V gene: TRBV9
D gene: NA
J gene: TRBJ2-5
CDR3 protein: CASSGQGGETQYF
CDR3 DNA: TGTGCCAGCAGCGGACAGGGAGGAGAGACCCAGTACTTC

clone size: few
V gene: TRBV7-2
D gene: TRBD2
J gene: TRBJ2-3
CDR3 protein: CASSTGTKFDTQYF
CDR3 DNA: TGTGCCAGCAGCACCGGGACTAAGTTCGATACGCAGTATTTT

clone size: NA
V gene: TRBV27
D gene: NA
J gene: TRBJ2-5
CDR3 protein: CASSFIGGQETQYF
CDR3 DNA: TGTGCCAGCAGTTTCATAGGGGGCCAAGAGACCCAGTACTTC

clone size: NA
V gene: TRBV7-8
D gene: NA
J gene: TRBJ1-1
CDR3 protein: CASSLPPGRPNTEAFF
CDR3 DNA: TGTGCCAGCAGCTTACCCCCCGGGAGACCGAACACTGAAGCTTTCTTT

clone size: NA
V gene: TRBV7-9
D gene: TRBD1
J gene: TRBJ1-1
CDR3 protein: CASSSGTGDQNTEAFF
CDR3 DNA: TGTGCCAGCAGCTCGGGGACAGGGGATCAGAACACTGAAGCTTTCTTT

clone size: once
V gene: TRBV5-1
D gene: NA
J gene: TRBJ1-1
CDR3 protein: CASSPGGARDTEAFF
CDR3 DNA: TGCGCCAGCAGCCCGGGGGGGGCGCGGGACACTGAAGCTTTCTTT

clone size: NA
V gene: TRBV3-1/TRBV3-2
D gene: NA
J gene: TRBJ1-5
CDR3 protein: CASSPGPAYSNQPQHF
CDR3 DNA: TGTGCCAGCAGCCCAGGGCCCGCCTATAGCAATCAGCCCCAGCATTTT

clone size: few
V gene: TRBV27
D gene: TRBD1
J gene: TRBJ1-5
CDR3 protein: CASSLQGAGQPQHF
CDR3 DNA: TGTGCCAGCAGTTTGCAGGGGGCTGGTCAGCCCCAGCATTTT

clone size: few
V gene: TRBV11-3
D gene: NA
J gene: TRBJ1-3
CDR3 protein: CASSLSAFSGNTIYF
CDR3 DNA: TGTGCCAGCAGCCTAAGTGCGTTCTCTGGAAACACCATATATTTT